Shown below are 22 T cell receptor beta chains from a single sample sequenced in a study of T cell changes during pregnancy in multiple sclerosis. The data were produced by immunoSEQ multiplex PCR, yet TCRdb's version contains in-frame clones alone and is incomplete. The data show under 65,000 clones, roughly 94% seen once. The sequencing here drew on CD8+ T cells from peripheral blood mononuclear cells, taken after pregnancy. The receptors here all came from a female donor with multiple sclerosis, enrolled in a pregnancy study.

The chain links TRBV5-1 to TRBJ2-2, with TRBD2 matching 13 bases. V trimming: 4 bases; J trimming: 0 bases; junction bases outside the gene matches: 6. Germline V lookup: CDR1 SGHRS, CDR2 YFSETQ. The CDR3 runs to 18 residues. The CDR3 loop is CASSTRLAGGANTGELFF. The DNA for the CDR3 is TGCGCCAGCAGCACCCGACTAGCGGGGGGAGCGAACACCGGGGAGCTGTTTTTT.

Written as DNA, the CDR3 is TGTGCCAGCAGCTTATCTAGCGGGCACACAGATACGCAGTATTTT. Translated, it gives CASSLSSGHTDTQYF. The chain has TRBV7-8 and TRBJ2-3; TRBD2 agrees at 8 bases. This CDR3 has 15 amino acids. The ends lost 2 bases at V and 2 bases at J; junction bases unmatched: 3. The germline CDR1 and CDR2 sequences are SGHVS and FQNEAQ.

J is TRBJ2-7 and V is TRBV2, with 10 positions matching TRBD1. The CDR3 is 16 residues long. The junction had 7 bases not matched to a gene; V was cut back by 4 bases and J by 1 base. Germline V lookup: CDR1 SNHLY, CDR2 FYNNEI. DNA for the CDR3: TGTGCCAGCAGTGGGGCGTGGACAGGGGGATCCTACGAGCAGTACTTC. It yields the protein CASSGAWTGGSYEQYF.

This chain connects TRBV20-1 to TRBJ2-7; D is uncertain. This CDR3 region has 11 residues. The germline V and J ends were trimmed by 0 bases and 3 bases, with 3 bases remaining between them. Looked up from germline, CDR1 is DFQATT and CDR2 is SNEGSKA (reference sequence). This chain's CDR3 is CSARDGYEQYF. In DNA form, the CDR3 reads TGCAGTGCTAGAGACGGCTACGAGCAGTACTTC.

The chain links TRBV4-1 to TRBJ2-7, with D tentatively TRBD2 (5 bases). The CDR3 is 13 amino acids. The V end lost 2 bases, the J end lost 3 bases, and 8 bases lay between the germline ends. Germline assignment: CDR1 MGHRA and CDR2 YSYEKL. CDR3 region: CASSQLGSYEQYF. CDR3 DNA sequence: TGCGCCAGCAGCCAACTGGGGAGCTACGAGCAGTACTTC.

The V call is TRBV9, the J call TRBJ2-3, with 15 bases identical to TRBD2. The germline V gene encodes CDR1 SGDLS and CDR2 YYNGEE. The CDR3 is 20 amino acids. V gave up 0 bases and J gave up 3 bases; unmatched junction bases: 11. CDR3 loop: CASSVEGGLAGGPGTDTQYF. DNA for the CDR3: TGTGCCAGCAGCGTAGAAGGAGGACTAGCGGGAGGGCCGGGTACAGATACGCAGTATTTT.

J is TRBJ2-5 and V is TRBV6-6; a weak D match, TRBD1 (5 bases). The CDR3 consists of 14 residues. From germline, CDR1 is MNHNY and CDR2 SVGAGI (reference sequence). Trimming took off 2 bases at V and 2 bases at J, with 9 bases between the two ends. The CDR3 DNA is TGTGCCAGCAGTTACGTCGACAGTCAAGAGACCCAGTACTTC. It is translated as CASSYVDSQETQYF.

This chain uses TRBV29-1 with TRBJ1-2; 10 bases align to TRBD1. CDR1 is SQVTM and CDR2 is ANQGSEA in the germline V gene. V lost 8 bases, J lost 4 bases, and 4 bases stayed unmatched. This CDR3 spans 12 amino acids. This CDR3 is CSTWTGGYGYTF. In DNA form, the CDR3 reads TGCAGCACTTGGACAGGGGGCTATGGCTACACCTTC.

The chain joins TRBV7-8 to TRBJ2-7; no firm D call. CDR1 and CDR2 (germline): SGHVS, FQNEAQ. The CDR3 has 14 residues. Trimming cost V 5 bases and J 2 bases, with 13 bases left between them. The CDR3 spells CASSDRVAAYEQYF. The DNA of the CDR3 is TGTGCCAGCAGCGACCGGGTTGCCGCCTACGAGCAGTACTTC.

This chain uses TRBV7-8 with TRBJ2-5; perhaps TRBD1 as D (6 bases). The CDR3 is 15 amino acids. The V gene's germline CDR1 is SGHVS and CDR2 FQNEAQ. Trimming left V 4 bases short and J 1 base short, with 13 bases between. Here the CDR3 DNA reads TGTGCCAGCAGCTCTCCCCCAGGGGTCCAAGAGACCCAGTACTTC. Residues: CASSSPPGVQETQYF.

This clone occurred once. The genes are TRBV14 and TRBJ1-2; D is uncertain. Germline V gene lookup returns CDR1 SGHDN and CDR2 FVKESK. The CDR3 runs to 12 residues. V lost 2 bases and J 6 bases, leaving 7 bases between the germline ends. This chain's CDR3 is CASSQHGDGYTF. Here the CDR3 DNA reads TGTGCCAGCAGCCAACACGGGGATGGCTACACCTTC.

This sequence joins TRBV6-4 and TRBJ2-1, with TRBD2 as a possible D gene (5 bases). The CDR3 runs 15 residues. Trimming left V 4 bases short and J 3 bases short, with 13 bases between. Germline CDR1 and CDR2: MRHNA and SNTAGT. The CDR3 sequence: CASSVVASSYNEQFF. Written as DNA, the CDR3 is TGTGCCAGCAGTGTGGTGGCTAGCAGCTACAATGAGCAGTTCTTC.

The chain employs TRBV7-9 and TRBJ2-1; 9 positions agree with TRBD1. Germline V gene data show CDR1 as SEHNR and CDR2 as FQNEAQ (reference sequence). J gave up 0 bases and V 4 bases, and 4 bases lay outside the gene matches. CDR3 length equals 16 residues. The CDR3 nucleotides are TGTGCCAGCAGCTCTGGGACAGGGAGCTCCTACAATGAGCAGTTCTTC. Translation gives CASSSGTGSSYNEQFF.

The chain couples TRBV4-3 to TRBJ1-1; TRBD1 matches 8 bases. Germline V gene sequence: CDR1 LGHNA, CDR2 YSLEER. The V and J ends lost 4 bases and 4 bases, in that order; junction bases with no gene match: 8. This CDR3 is built from 15 residues. CDR3 DNA sequence: TGCGCCAGCAGCCGAGACAGGGGAAAGGGCACTGAAGCTTTCTTT. Its translation: CASSRDRGKGTEAFF.

This clone was seen only a few times. This chain connects TRBV6-6 to TRBJ2-2, with TRBD2 as a possible D gene (5 bases). This CDR3 has 13 amino acids. Trimming cost V 7 bases and J 5 bases, with 11 bases left between them. CDR1 is MNHNY, CDR2 SVGAGI, per germline (reference sequence). CDR3 region: CASTHGETGELFF. DNA of the CDR3: TGTGCCAGCACCCACGGGGAAACCGGGGAGCTGTTTTTT.

The chain couples TRBV25-1 to TRBJ1-4; 7 nucleotides agree with TRBD1. The V gene's germline CDR1 is MGHDK and CDR2 SYGVNS. Trimming cost V 3 bases and J 4 bases; bases outside gene matches: 5. This CDR3 has 15 amino acids. The chain's CDR3 is CASSDPTGFNEKLFF. CDR3 nucleotides: TGTGCCAGCAGTGACCCGACAGGGTTTAATGAAAAACTGTTTTTT.

The J gene is TRBJ2-7, the V gene TRBV28, with D tentatively TRBD1 (5 bases). V gave up 5 bases and J gave up 6 bases, with 14 bases separating them. CDR1 is MDHEN and CDR2 is SYDVKM in the germline V gene. The CDR3 consists of 13 residues. CDR3 protein: CASSVLQGGEQYF. The CDR3 DNA follows: TGTGCCAGCAGTGTCCTCCAGGGTGGCGAGCAGTACTTC.

This clone was seen a single time. V is TRBV28 and J is TRBJ2-7; TRBD2 aligns across 7 bases. Germline loops: CDR1 MDHEN, CDR2 SYDVKM. This CDR3 is 16 amino acids long. V dropped 2 bases and J dropped 3; count of bases not matched to a gene: 10. The CDR3 protein is CASSLGRGLGYYEQYF. CDR3 coding DNA: TGTGCCAGCAGTTTAGGGAGGGGATTAGGTTACTACGAGCAGTACTTC.

The chain recombines TRBV11-3 with TRBJ2-5; the D gene is possibly TRBD2 (6 bases). The CDR3 totals 16 residues. In germline, CDR1 is SGHNT, CDR2 YENEEA. Trimming removed 1 base from V and 4 bases from J, with 16 bases in between. CDR3 nucleotide sequence: TGTGCCAGCAGCTTAGGAATGGAGGGCGTCGGAGAGACCCAGTACTTC. It translates to CASSLGMEGVGETQYF.

The chain combines TRBV4-1 with TRBJ2-1; D unresolved. The CDR3 spans 15 residues. CDR1 and CDR2 (germline): MGHRA, YSYEKL. The V and J ends lost 4 bases and 6 bases respectively, with 16 bases between them. CDR3 sequence reads: CASSRILANGNEQFF. Here the CDR3 DNA reads TGCGCCAGCAGCCGTATCCTGGCAAATGGCAATGAGCAGTTCTTC.

The count of this clone is one. The chain has TRBV7-2 and TRBJ2-3; 12 positions match TRBD2. The germline V gene has CDR1 SGHTA and CDR2 FQGNSA. The CDR3 has 16 residues. J lost 6 bases, V lost 1 base, and 5 bases had no gene match. The CDR3 loop reads CASSLGGLAGSDTQYF. CDR3 bases: TGTGCCAGCAGCTTAGGGGGACTAGCGGGTTCGGATACGCAGTATTTT. The variable domain in full, with the rest retrieved from reference TRBV7-2 and TRBJ2-3, is GAGVSQSPSNKVTEKGKDVELRCDPISGHTALYWYRQSLGQGLEFLIYFQGNSAPDKSGLPSDRFSAERTGGSVSTLTIQRTQQEDSAVYLCASSLGGLAGSDTQYFGPGTRLTVL.

This clone was found once. This chain joins TRBV13 and TRBJ2-3, with TRBD2 identical over 13 bases. V lost 7 bases, J lost 1 base, and 14 bases stayed unmatched. The CDR3 is 19 residues long. Germline V CDR1 and CDR2: PRHDT, FYEKMQ (reference sequence). The CDR3 DNA sequence: TGTGCCAGCAACAGCAGAACTAGCGGGAGGGCCTGGGGCACAGATACGCAGTATTTT. Translation gives CASNSRTSGRAWGTDTQYF.